This TCR beta chain stems from a study of technical replicates of blood from a handful of donors. The CDR3 contains 13 residues. The V end was cut by 2 bases, the J end by 2 bases, with 9 bases between. Germline CDR1 GTSNPN, CDR2 SVGIG (reference sequence). Generated by immunoSEQ multiplex PCR, the TCRdb table keeps only in-frame clones and is missing some. The sample records about 85,000 clones, less than 95% being singletons. Sequencing was carried out using T cells isolated from PBMCs. The TCR comes from a human donor in good health. V and J are TRBV30 and TRBJ1-2; possible D gene TRBD1, 5 bases. CDR3 coding DNA: TGTGCCTGGAGTCATGGGGCAAACTATGGCTACACCTTC. Translated: CAWSHGANYGYTF.